This entry concerns a single T cell receptor (beta chain). J lost 4 bases, V lost 4 bases, and 7 bases had no gene match. Germline lookup yields CDR1 MNHNS and CDR2 SASEGT. This CDR3 region has 16 residues. Repertoires were generated with immunoSEQ multiplex PCR, while TCRdb's copy carries only in-frame clones and drops some. The table includes some 69,000 clones, roughly 80% detected once. The data stem from a study of blood T cell repertoires in COVID-19. Looking at the study overall: Both acute and convalescent COVID-19 samples were obtained from the United States, Italy and Spain.

This chain uses TRBV6-1 with TRBJ2-2; 9 nucleotides agree with TRBD1. The specimen sequenced was peripheral blood. This receptor was taken from a woman in her seventies with acute or convalescent COVID-19. CDR3: CASSGGQGRSTGELFF. CDR3 sequence (DNA): TGTGCCAGCAGTGGGGGACAGGGACGGAGCACCGGGGAGCTGTTTTTT.